This T cell receptor (beta chain) originates from a study of cytomegalovirus exposure and HLA in healthy donors. About the research overall: Of the donors genotyped, some 400 in all, 81% fell in the Caucasian-associated ancestry cluster. Study conclusions and caveats: The authors considered a cluster of highly shared sequence variants likely to be a sequencing artifact.

Trimming left V 4 bases short and J 1 base short, with 11 bases between. The V gene's germline CDR1 is SNHLY and CDR2 FYNNEI. This CDR3 spans 15 amino acids. Turning to this clone: Its antigen remains unidentified.

The PCR used 60 Vbeta and 13 Jbeta primers. The repertoire was sequenced with immunoSEQ multiplex PCR; TCRdb's copy has only in-frame clones and lacks some. The sample has tens of thousands of clones; over 75% are singletons. Donors counted as nominally healthy when sampled, yet unrecorded immune exposures were likely. The J gene is TRBJ1-5, the V gene TRBV2; D unclear. This sequence was found in a girl aged 2 to 10 in good health and CMV-seropositive. Sequenced material: PBMCs. This chain's CDR3 is CASSGRLTSNQPQHF. In DNA, the CDR3 is TGTGCCAGCAGTGGTAGATTAACCAGCAATCAGCCCCAGCATTTT.